The source of this T cell receptor beta chain is a study of T cells in Graves' hyperthyroidism and ophthalmopathy. This clonotype was counted at least ten times. Germline CDR1 is DFQATT and CDR2 is SNEGSKA (reference sequence). V was pared by 4 bases and J by 3 bases, with 13 bases of the junction left unmatched. This CDR3 region has 17 residues. Amplification of TCR beta CDR3 regions was performed using RNA transcripts as template. HTBI primers were employed in a first-round RT-PCR of the TCR CDR3. Via MiXCR, TCRdb re-called the multiplex PCR reads, giving one row per CDR3 protein. Among over 350,000 distinct CDR3 sequences, roughly an eighth were seen once, and the ten largest hold 28%.

The sample consisted of blood. The receptor was isolated from a man aged 45-60 years with Graves' ophthalmopathy. This rearrangement joins TRBV20-1 to TRBJ2-1, with 9 bases that match TRBD2. CDR3 residues: CSANGGIGGRDYNEQFF. The DNA for the CDR3 is TGCAGTGCTAATGGGGGGATTGGCGGGAGGGACTACAATGAGCAGTTCTTC.